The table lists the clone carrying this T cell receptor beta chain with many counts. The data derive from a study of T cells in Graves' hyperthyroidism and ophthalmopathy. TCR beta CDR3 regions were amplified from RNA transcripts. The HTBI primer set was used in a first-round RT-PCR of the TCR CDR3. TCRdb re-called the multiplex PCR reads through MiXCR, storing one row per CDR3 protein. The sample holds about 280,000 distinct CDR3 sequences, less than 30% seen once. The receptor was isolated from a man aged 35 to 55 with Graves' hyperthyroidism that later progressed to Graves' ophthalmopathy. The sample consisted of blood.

CDR3 bases: TGTGCCAGCAGTTTAGCGGACACAGGGATAACTGAAGCTTTCTTT. This encodes CASSLADTGITEAFF. The V call is TRBV12-3 or TRBV12-4, the J call TRBJ1-1; possibly TRBD1 for D (6 bases). V was pared by 0 bases and J by 5 bases, with 13 bases between. The CDR3 extends over 15 amino acids.